A selection of T cell receptor beta chains follows, all from one sample in a study of T cell repertoires in cytomegalovirus infection. TCRdb fed the reads into MiXCR, producing one record per CDR3 protein. The sample records about 490,000 distinct CDR3 sequences, roughly 29% being singletons. The sequencing sample was made of PBMCs. The receptors derive from a human donor in good health (CMV status not recorded). Some clones in this sample may be carry-over from other donors' samples. Each CDR3 is given without its conserved first and last residue. The D gene is left open where the match is weak.

V	D	J	CDR3
TRBV7-2	TRBD2	TRBJ2-1	ASSFSPGTSGNNEQF
TRBV14	TRBD1	TRBJ1-2	ASSQAPWDRVGGYT
TRBV7-3	NA	TRBJ2-2	ASSPHWAGTEELF
TRBV19	TRBD1	TRBJ1-5	ASSADRGHFNNQPQH
TRBV7-9	NA	TRBJ1-4	ASSLRQVTNEKLF
TRBV28	TRBD1	TRBJ2-7	ASTRDRGTSRNEQY
TRBV10-3	NA	TRBJ2-3	AIRSTGVTDTQY
TRBV19	TRBD1	TRBJ1-2	ASSMGDRVASGYT
TRBV12-3/TRBV12-4	NA	TRBJ2-3	ASSLFGPSALTDTQY
TRBV4-3	TRBD2	TRBJ2-5	ASSQSGGGTQETQY
TRBV20-1	NA	TRBJ1-6	SARDRTSPLH
TRBV5-1	NA	TRBJ2-1	ASSTQTGNEQF
TRBV7-8	TRBD1	TRBJ1-4	ASSFSGTANEKLF
TRBV27	NA	TRBJ2-7	ASSLGGTEVYEQY
TRBV28	NA	TRBJ1-4	ASSSPGDPTNEKLF
TRBV19	TRBD2	TRBJ2-3	ASSLPKTSVNTDTQY
TRBV6-5	NA	TRBJ2-1	ASSYFPSSVSAYNEQF
TRBV7-8	NA	TRBJ2-2	ASSKQGIGELF